These 13 T cell receptor beta chains originate from one sample sequenced in a study of blood T cell repertoires in COVID-19. Produced via immunoSEQ multiplex PCR; TCRdb's table is partial and in-frame only. This table holds 100,000 to 150,000 clones, about four fifths found once. The source material was peripheral blood. All receptors come from a man between 40 and 49 years old with active or convalescent COVID-19.

This clone was picked up one time. V gene TRBV18 combines with J gene TRBJ1-1; D gene uncertain. The V end was cut by 3 bases, the J end by 0 bases, with 5 bases between. The germline gives CDR1 KGHSH, CDR2 LQKENI. This CDR3 has 13 amino acids. The DNA for the CDR3 is TGTGCCAGCTCACCGGGCCTGAACACTGAAGCTTTCTTT. Its translation: CASSPGLNTEAFF.

V is TRBV7-2 and J is TRBJ2-2, with D perhaps TRBD2 (6 bases). The germline gives CDR1 SGHTA, CDR2 FQGNSA. The CDR3 sequence is 15 residues long. The ends were cut back, 6 bases at V and 4 bases at J, with 15 bases in the middle. CDR3 loop: CASRLPGLITGELFF. The CDR3 region has the DNA TGTGCCAGCAGACTCCCGGGACTCATCACCGGGGAGCTGTTTTTT. The full variable domain, with the rest looked up from reference TRBV7-2 and TRBJ2-2, is GAGVSQSPSNKVTEKGKDVELRCDPISGHTALYWYRQSLGQGLEFLIYFQGNSAPDKSGLPSDRFSAERTGGSVSTLTIQRTQQEDSAVYLCASRLPGLITGELFFGEGSRLTVL.

The chain joins TRBV11-2 to TRBJ2-1, with 9 nucleotides matching TRBD1. This CDR3 is 15 amino acids long. The V segment lost 6 bases and the J segment 9 bases; nucleotides outside the gene matches: 12. Germline assignment: CDR1 SGHAT and CDR2 FQNNGV. The CDR3 sequence: CASSTTGGSSGEQFF. The CDR3 DNA is TGTGCCAGCAGTACTACAGGGGGCTCCTCTGGTGAGCAGTTCTTC.

The chain joins TRBV7-4 to TRBJ2-7; 10 nucleotides line up with TRBD1. The J segment lost 4 bases and the V segment lost 5 bases, leaving 14 bases of the junction unmatched. The CDR3 contains 17 residues. Per germline, CDR1 SGHVT and CDR2 SQSDAQ. CDR3 nucleotides: TGTGCCAGCAGCGTTCCGGGACAGGGGATTTCAAGGTACGAGCAGTACTTC. Protein sequence: CASSVPGQGISRYEQYF.

This clone was seen a single time. This sequence joins TRBV18 and TRBJ1-3; 7 bases map to TRBD1. Trimming removed 1 base from V and 2 bases from J; junction bases left unmatched: 5. The CDR3 loop spans 16 amino acids. Germline CDR1 reads KGHSH; CDR2 reads LQKENI. The CDR3 spells CASSPLGTATGNTIYF. CDR3 coding DNA: TGTGCCAGCTCACCACTAGGGACAGCTACTGGAAACACCATATATTTT.

The chain combines TRBV20-1 with TRBJ1-6; 7 bases map to TRBD1. The CDR3 contains 14 residues. CDR1 is DFQATT and CDR2 is SNEGSKA in the germline V gene (reference sequence). The V segment lost 3 bases and the J segment 7 bases; nucleotides outside the gene matches: 6. CDR3 in amino acids: CSASDRDENSPLHF. In nucleotides, the CDR3 is TGCAGTGCTAGTGACAGGGATGAAAATTCACCCCTCCACTTT.

The V gene is TRBV2, the J gene TRBJ2-3; 10 bases are a match to TRBD2. V gave up 7 bases and J gave up 0 bases; unmatched junction bases: 7. The CDR3 is made up of 16 amino acids. Germline V gene sequence: CDR1 SNHLY, CDR2 FYNNEI. CDR3: CASNLAGVPSTDTQYF. The DNA of the CDR3 is TGTGCCAGCAACCTAGCGGGGGTACCTAGCACAGATACGCAGTATTTT.

The chain employs TRBV2 and TRBJ1-1; 9 bases are shared with TRBD1. This CDR3 comprises 13 residues. The trim removed 6 bases at V and 1 base at J, leaving 0 bases unmatched. The V gene's germline CDR1 is SNHLY and CDR2 FYNNEI. As DNA, the CDR3 is TGTGCCAGCAGGGGACAGGGGAACACTGAAGCTTTCTTT. Translated: CASRGQGNTEAFF.

The gene calls are TRBV12-3 or TRBV12-4 and TRBJ1-5; D perhaps matches TRBD1 (6 bases). The V gene lost 2 bases and the J gene lost 4 bases, with 6 bases spanning the gap. This CDR3 is built from 13 residues. The CDR3 is CASSLRGNQPQHF. Written as DNA, the CDR3 is TGTGCCAGCAGTTTAAGGGGGAATCAGCCCCAGCATTTT.

The CDR3 sequence is CASSLGLGKNIQYF. The CDR3 DNA reads TGTGCCAGCAGCTTAGGACTGGGCAAAAACATTCAGTACTTC. The J gene is TRBJ2-4, the V gene TRBV7-2; D gene ambiguous. Trimming took off 1 base at V and 3 bases at J, with 7 bases between the two ends. Germline V gives CDR1 SGHTA, CDR2 FQGNSA. The length of the CDR3 is 14 residues.

The chain links TRBV6-6 to TRBJ2-3; D is uncertain. Germline values: CDR1 MNHNY, CDR2 SVGAGI (reference sequence). This CDR3 contains 11 residues. V lost 4 bases and J lost 6, with 5 bases in between. The CDR3 loop reads CASSFGDTQYF. The CDR3 DNA reads as TGTGCCAGCAGTTTCGGGGATACGCAGTATTTT.

J is TRBJ2-7 and V is TRBV3-1 (or the pseudogene TRBV3-2), with 12 nucleotides matching TRBD2. This CDR3 region has 15 residues. The ends lost 1 base at V and 7 bases at J; junction bases unmatched: 5. Germline loops: CDR1 LGHDT, CDR2 YNNKEL (reference sequence). Written as DNA, the CDR3 is TGTGCCAGCAGCCAAGCCCCACTAGCGGGGGGTGAGCAGTACTTC. Translation: CASSQAPLAGGEQYF.

The chain combines TRBV12-5 with TRBJ2-3, with 7 nucleotides matching TRBD1. From germline, CDR1 is LGHNT and CDR2 FRNRAP. This CDR3 has 14 residues. With V trimmed by 6 bases and J by 0 bases, 3 bases remained unmatched. CDR3 sequence: CASGPGQSTDTQYF. CDR3 coding DNA: TGTGCTAGTGGACCGGGACAGAGCACAGATACGCAGTATTTT.